In its sample, the clone carrying this TCR beta chain was seen many times. The investigators amplified TCR beta CDR3 regions from RNA transcripts. The primer set for the first-round RT-PCR of the TCR CDR3 was HTBI. TCRdb itself ran the multiplex PCR reads through MiXCR, one entry per CDR3 protein. The table shows about 740,000 distinct CDR3 sequences, with roughly 15% occurring only once. These data are taken from a study of T cells in Graves' hyperthyroidism and ophthalmopathy. The CDR3 spans 15 residues. Trimming shortened V by 1 base and J by 8 bases, and 15 bases separated the two germline ends. The germline CDR1 and CDR2 sequences are DFQATT and SNEGSKA (reference sequence).

V is TRBV20-1 and J is TRBJ1-6, with D uncertain. Sample: blood. The receptor comes from a woman aged 18 to 35 with Graves' hyperthyroidism. CDR3 DNA: TGCAGTGCTAGAGCGGACGACACCCTACATTCACCCCTCCACTTT. Protein sequence: CSARADDTLHSPLHF.